The sequence of this T cell receptor beta chain was determined in a study of early T cells in non-severe SARS-CoV-2 infection. Germline-derived CDR1 and CDR2 are MNHEY and SMNVEV (reference sequence). The CDR3 totals 14 residues. V gave up 5 bases and J gave up 5 bases; unmatched junction bases: 7. Tagging with unique molecular identifiers was applied to individual cDNA molecules. TCRdb re-analysed the 5' RACE reads in MiXCR, keeping a single row per CDR3 protein. The sample records tens of thousands of distinct CDR3 sequences, more than 12% being singletons. This specimen was whole blood, taken at baseline. The TCR was taken from an adult who was a healthcare worker with PCR-confirmed SARS-CoV-2 infection or an uninfected control (not recorded which). V usage is TRBV27 and J usage is TRBJ2-3; 7 bases map to TRBD1. The CDR3 nucleotides are TGTGCCAGCAGTCCGACAGGGTTGGGAGATACGCAGTATTTT. It codes for CASSPTGLGDTQYF.